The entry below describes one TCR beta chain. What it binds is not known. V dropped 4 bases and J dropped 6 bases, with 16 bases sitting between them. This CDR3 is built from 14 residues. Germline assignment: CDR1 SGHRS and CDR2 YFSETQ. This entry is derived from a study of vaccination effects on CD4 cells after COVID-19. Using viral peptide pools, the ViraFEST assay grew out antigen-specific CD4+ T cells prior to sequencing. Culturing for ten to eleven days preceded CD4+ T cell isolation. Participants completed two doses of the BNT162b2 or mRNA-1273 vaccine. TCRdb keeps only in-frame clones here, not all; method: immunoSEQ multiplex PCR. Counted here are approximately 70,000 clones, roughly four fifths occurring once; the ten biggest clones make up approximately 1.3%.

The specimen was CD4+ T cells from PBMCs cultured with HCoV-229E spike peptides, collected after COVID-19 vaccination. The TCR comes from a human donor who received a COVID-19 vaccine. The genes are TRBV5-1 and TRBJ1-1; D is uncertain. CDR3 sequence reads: CASSADPPGSEAFF. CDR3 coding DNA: TGCGCCAGCAGCGCTGATCCCCCCGGGTCTGAAGCTTTCTTT.